This T cell receptor beta chain was found in a study of T cell changes during pregnancy in multiple sclerosis. This clone occurred once. J gave up 6 bases and V 1 base, and 5 bases lay outside the gene matches. Germline V gives CDR1 LGHNA, CDR2 YNFKEQ. The CDR3 contains 15 residues. The repertoire was sequenced with immunoSEQ multiplex PCR; TCRdb's copy has only in-frame clones and lacks some. Of 40,000 to 50,000 clones detected, roughly nine tenths appear once; the ten largest clones hold more than 0.35%. V is TRBV4-2 and J is TRBJ1-4; 7 bases fit TRBD1. This TCR was recovered from a female donor in good health, enrolled as a control in a pregnancy study. The material was CD4+ T cells from peripheral blood mononuclear cells, obtained in the second trimester of pregnancy. Here the CDR3 reads CASSQATGADEKLFF. CDR3 nucleotides: TGTGCCAGCAGCCAAGCAACAGGGGCGGATGAAAAACTGTTTTTT.